This T cell receptor (beta chain) derives from a study of response to subunit inactivated influenza vaccine. Study results and limitations: Authors suggested each seasonal flu vaccination may recruit only limited numbers of new T cells.

The CDR3 loop spans 14 amino acids. The V gene end was trimmed by 6 bases and the J gene end by 4 bases; junction bases not matched to a gene: 5. On this clonotype: The antigen is undetermined.

From the RT-PCR reads, TCRdb called clonotypes with MiXCR, one entry per CDR3 protein. The sample lists 400,000 to 550,000 distinct CDR3 sequences, about 25% occurring once. The sample here was CD4+ T cells sorted from PBMCs, taken roughly 5 days after vaccination. The receptor comes from a man over 45 who received an inactivated influenza vaccine. The chain has TRBV12-3 or TRBV12-4 and TRBJ2-2; 7 bases map to TRBD2. Written as DNA, the CDR3 is TGTGCCAGCAGAGCGGGGTCGAGCACCGGGGAGCTGTTTTTT. Translating gives CASRAGSSTGELFF.